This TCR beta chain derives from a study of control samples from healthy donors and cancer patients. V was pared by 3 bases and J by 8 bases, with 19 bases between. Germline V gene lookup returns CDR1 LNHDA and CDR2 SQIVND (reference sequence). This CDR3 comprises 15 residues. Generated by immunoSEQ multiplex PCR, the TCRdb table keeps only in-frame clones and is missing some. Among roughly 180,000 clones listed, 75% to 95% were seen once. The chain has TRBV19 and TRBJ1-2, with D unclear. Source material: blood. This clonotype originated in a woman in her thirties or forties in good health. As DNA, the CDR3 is TGTGCCAGTAGTATTACCAGCCGGCGGAGTCAGGGCTACACCTTC. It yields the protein CASSITSRRSQGYTF.